The clone carrying this T cell receptor beta chain was counted a few times. The ends were cut back, 4 bases at V and 3 bases at J, with 16 bases in the middle. CDR1 and CDR2 (germline): LNHDA, SQIVND (reference sequence). The CDR3 totals 15 residues. The entry originates in a study of cytomegalovirus exposure and HLA in healthy donors. The PCR ran on 60 Vbeta and 13 Jbeta primers. Method: immunoSEQ multiplex PCR; TCRdb's copy keeps in-frame clones and lacks some. The sample consists of about 95,000 clones, about 77% of them appearing once. This clonotype was obtained from a woman aged 35 to 49 in good health and CMV-seronegative. This sequence joins TRBV19 and TRBJ2-7, with D perhaps TRBD2 (5 bases). Source material: PBMCs. CDR3 DNA: TGTGCCAGTAGTACCCTAGGCACTAGGCGCTACGAGCAGTACTTC. Protein: CASSTLGTRRYEQYF.